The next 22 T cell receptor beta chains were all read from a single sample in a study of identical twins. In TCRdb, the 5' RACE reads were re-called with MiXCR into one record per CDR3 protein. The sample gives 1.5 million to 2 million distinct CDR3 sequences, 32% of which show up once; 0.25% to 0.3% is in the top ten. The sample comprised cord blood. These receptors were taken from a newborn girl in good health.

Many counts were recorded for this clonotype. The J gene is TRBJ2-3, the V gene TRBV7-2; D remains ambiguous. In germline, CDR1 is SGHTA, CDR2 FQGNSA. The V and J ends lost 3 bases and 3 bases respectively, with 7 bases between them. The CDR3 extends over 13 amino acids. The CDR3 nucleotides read TGTGCCAGCAGCTTTGGGCCGACAGATACGCAGTATTTT. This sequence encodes CASSFGPTDTQYF.

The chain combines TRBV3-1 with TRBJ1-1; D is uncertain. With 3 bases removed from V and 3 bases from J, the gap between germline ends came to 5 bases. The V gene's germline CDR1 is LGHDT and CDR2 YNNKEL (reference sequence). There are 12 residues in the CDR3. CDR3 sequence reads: CASSQRDTEAFF. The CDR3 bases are TGTGCCAGCAGCCAGCGGGACACTGAAGCTTTCTTT.

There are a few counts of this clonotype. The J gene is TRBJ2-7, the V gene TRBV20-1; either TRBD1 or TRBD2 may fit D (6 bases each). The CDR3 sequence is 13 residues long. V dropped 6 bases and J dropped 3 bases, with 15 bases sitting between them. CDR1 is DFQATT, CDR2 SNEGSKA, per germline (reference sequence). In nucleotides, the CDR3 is TGCAGTGCGTCCGGGGGCTCCTACTACGAGCAGTACTTC. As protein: CSASGGSYYEQYF.

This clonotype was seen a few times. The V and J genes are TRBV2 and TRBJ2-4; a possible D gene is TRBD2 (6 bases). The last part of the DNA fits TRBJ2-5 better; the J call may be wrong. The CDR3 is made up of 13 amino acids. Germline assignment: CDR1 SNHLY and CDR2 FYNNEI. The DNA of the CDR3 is TGTGCCAGGAAGAAGGGACTCAGGGAGACCCAGTACTTC. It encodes CARKKGLRETQYF.

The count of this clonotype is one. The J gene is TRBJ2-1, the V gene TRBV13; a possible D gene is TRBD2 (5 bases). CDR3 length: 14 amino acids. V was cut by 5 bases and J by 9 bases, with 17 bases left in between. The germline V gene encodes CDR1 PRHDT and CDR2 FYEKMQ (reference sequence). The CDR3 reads CASSKRMSRGEQFF. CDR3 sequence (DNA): TGTGCCAGCAGCAAACGGATGTCCCGGGGTGAGCAGTTCTTC.

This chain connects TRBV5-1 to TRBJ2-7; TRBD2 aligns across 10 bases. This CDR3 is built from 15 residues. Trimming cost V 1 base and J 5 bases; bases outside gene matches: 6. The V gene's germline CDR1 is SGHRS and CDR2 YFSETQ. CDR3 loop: CASSLSAGGPHEQYF. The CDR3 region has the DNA TGCGCCAGCAGCTTGTCAGCGGGGGGGCCCCACGAGCAGTACTTC.

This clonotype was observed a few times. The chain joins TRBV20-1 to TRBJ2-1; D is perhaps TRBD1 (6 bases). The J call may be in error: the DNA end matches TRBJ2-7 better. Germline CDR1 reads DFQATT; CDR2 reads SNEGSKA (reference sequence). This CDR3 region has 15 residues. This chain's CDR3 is CSARDLRGSYNEQYF. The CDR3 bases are TGCAGTGCTAGAGACCTCAGGGGCTCCTACAATGAGCAGTACTTC.

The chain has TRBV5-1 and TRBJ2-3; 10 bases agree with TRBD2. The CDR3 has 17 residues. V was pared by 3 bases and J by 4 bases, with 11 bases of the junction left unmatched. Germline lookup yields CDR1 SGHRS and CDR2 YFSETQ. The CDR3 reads CASSWTASGSLADTQYF. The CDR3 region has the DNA TGCGCCAGCAGCTGGACGGCTAGCGGGAGCTTGGCAGATACGCAGTATTTT.

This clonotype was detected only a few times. The CDR3 loop is CASRNRDRGLGNYGYTF. CDR3 coding DNA: TGTGCCAGCAGAAATCGGGACAGGGGTTTGGGAAACTATGGCTACACCTTC. V usage is TRBV12-3 or TRBV12-4 and J usage is TRBJ1-2, with 10 bases matching TRBD1. The CDR3 runs to 17 residues. Trimming at V came to 6 bases and at J to 2 bases, leaving 12 bases not matched to a gene.

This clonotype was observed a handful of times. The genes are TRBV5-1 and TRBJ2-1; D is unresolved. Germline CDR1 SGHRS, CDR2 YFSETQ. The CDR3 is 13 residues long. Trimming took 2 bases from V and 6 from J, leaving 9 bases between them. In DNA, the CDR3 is TGCGCCAGCAGCTTTGACACCTTCAATGAGCAGTTCTTC. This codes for CASSFDTFNEQFF.

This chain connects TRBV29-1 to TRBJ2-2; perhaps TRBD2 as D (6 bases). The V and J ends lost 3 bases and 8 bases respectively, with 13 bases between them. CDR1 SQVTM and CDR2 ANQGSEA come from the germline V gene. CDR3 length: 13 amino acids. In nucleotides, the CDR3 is TGCAGCGTTGAGGGGGAGGATCGGGGGGAGCTGTTTTTT. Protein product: CSVEGEDRGELFF.

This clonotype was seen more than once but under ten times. The CDR3 DNA reads TGTGCCAGCAGTCCCTTCCAAGGGGGACAGGAAAAACTGTTTTTT. This encodes CASSPFQGGQEKLFF. The chain is built from TRBV28 and TRBJ1-4; 7 bases are a match to TRBD1. Germline V gene lookup returns CDR1 MDHEN and CDR2 SYDVKM. This CDR3 region has 15 residues. After removal of 5 bases from V and 8 bases from J, the junction contained 11 bases not matched to a gene. Full variable domain (outside the CDR3, taken from reference TRBV28 and TRBJ1-4): DVKVTQSSRYLVKRTGEKVFLECVQDMDHENMFWYRQDPGLGLRLIYFSYDVKMKEKGDIPEGYSVSREKKERFSLILESASTNQTSMYLCASSPFQGGQEKLFFGSGTQLSVL.

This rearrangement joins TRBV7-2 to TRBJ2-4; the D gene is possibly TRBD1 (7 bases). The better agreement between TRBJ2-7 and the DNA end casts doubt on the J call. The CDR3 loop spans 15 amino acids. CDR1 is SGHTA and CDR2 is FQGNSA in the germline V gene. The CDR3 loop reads CASSIGGGSGYEQYF. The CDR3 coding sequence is TGTGCCAGCAGCATTGGAGGGGGCTCGGGATACGAGCAGTACTTC.

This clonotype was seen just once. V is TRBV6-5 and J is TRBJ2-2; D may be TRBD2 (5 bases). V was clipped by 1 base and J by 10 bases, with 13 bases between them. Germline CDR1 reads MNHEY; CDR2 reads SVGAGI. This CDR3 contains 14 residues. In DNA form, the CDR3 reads TGTGCCAGCAGTTACTTGGGCGGGTCCGCGGAGCTGTTTTTT. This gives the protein CASSYLGGSAELFF.

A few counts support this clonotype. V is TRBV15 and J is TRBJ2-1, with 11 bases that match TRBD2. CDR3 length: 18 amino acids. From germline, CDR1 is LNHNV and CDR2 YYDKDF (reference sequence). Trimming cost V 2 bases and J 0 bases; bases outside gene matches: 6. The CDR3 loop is CATSRPGLAVHSYNEQFF. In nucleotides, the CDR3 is TGTGCCACCAGCAGACCGGGACTAGCGGTTCACTCCTACAATGAGCAGTTCTTC.

CDR3 bases: TGTGCCATCAGTGAGGGGACAGGGGGCGAAAAACTGTTTTTT. Protein sequence: CAISEGTGGEKLFF. V usage is TRBV10-3 and J usage is TRBJ1-4; 12 positions match TRBD1. The CDR3 has 14 amino acids. Looked up from germline, CDR1 is ENHRY and CDR2 is SYGVKD. V was clipped by 2 bases and J by 8 bases; unmatched bases: 0.

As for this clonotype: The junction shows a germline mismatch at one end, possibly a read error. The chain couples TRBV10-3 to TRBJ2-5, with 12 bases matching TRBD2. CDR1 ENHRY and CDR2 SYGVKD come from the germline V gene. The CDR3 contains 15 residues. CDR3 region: CAISGLAGAQETRYF. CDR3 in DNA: TGTGCCATCAGTGGACTAGCGGGGGCCCAAGAGACCCGGTACTTC.

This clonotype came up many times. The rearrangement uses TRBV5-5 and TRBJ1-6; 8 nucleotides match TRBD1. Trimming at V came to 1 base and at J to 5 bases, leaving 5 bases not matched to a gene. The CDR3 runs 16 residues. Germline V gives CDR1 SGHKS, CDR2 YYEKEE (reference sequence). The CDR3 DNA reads TGTGCCAGCAGCTTGTCCCCGGACAGGGATAATTCACCCCTCCACTTT. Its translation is CASSLSPDRDNSPLHF.

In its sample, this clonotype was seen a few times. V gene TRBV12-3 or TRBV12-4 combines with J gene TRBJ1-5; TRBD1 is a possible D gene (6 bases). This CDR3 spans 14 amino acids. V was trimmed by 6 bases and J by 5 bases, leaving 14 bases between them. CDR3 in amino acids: CASSQRGWDQPQHF. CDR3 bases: TGTGCCAGCAGCCAAAGGGGGTGGGATCAGCCCCAGCATTTT.

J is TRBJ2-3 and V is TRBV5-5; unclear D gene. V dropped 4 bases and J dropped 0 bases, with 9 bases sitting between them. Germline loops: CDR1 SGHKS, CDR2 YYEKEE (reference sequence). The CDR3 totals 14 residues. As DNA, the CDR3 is TGTGCCAGCAGCCGGTGGTGGAGCACAGATACGCAGTATTTT. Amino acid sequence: CASSRWWSTDTQYF.

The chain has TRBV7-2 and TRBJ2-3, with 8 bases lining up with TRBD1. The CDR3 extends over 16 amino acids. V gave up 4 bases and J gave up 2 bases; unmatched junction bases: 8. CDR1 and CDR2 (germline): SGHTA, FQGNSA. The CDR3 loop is CASSSGQEYPTDTQYF. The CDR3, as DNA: TGTGCCAGCAGCTCGGGACAGGAATACCCCACAGATACGCAGTATTTT. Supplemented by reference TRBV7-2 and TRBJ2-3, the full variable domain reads GAGVSQSPSNKVTEKGKDVELRCDPISGHTALYWYRQSLGQGLEFLIYFQGNSAPDKSGLPSDRFSAERTGGSVSTLTIQRTQQEDSAVYLCASSSGQEYPTDTQYFGPGTRLTVL.

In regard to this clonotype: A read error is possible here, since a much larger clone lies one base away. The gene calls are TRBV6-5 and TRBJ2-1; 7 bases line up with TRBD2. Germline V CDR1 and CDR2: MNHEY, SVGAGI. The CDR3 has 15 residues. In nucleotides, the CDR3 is TGTGTCAGCAGGAATACGGGGGGCTCCTACAATGAGCAGTTCTTC. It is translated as CVSRNTGGSYNEQFF.